Listed below are T cell receptor beta chains from one sample, sequenced in a study of T cell responses to AZD1222 COVID-19 vaccine. Profiling relied on immunoSEQ multiplex PCR, and the TCRdb table lists in-frame clones only, not all of them. The table has around 110,000 clones, just over 85% seen once. Sample: peripheral blood, taken on day 0 of AZD1222 vaccination. These TCRs come from an adult in good health. Each CDR3 is given with its conserved first and last residue. D genes are given only for firm matches. Expanded clones get a size class; other rows say once, few or many, or leave the size out.

D gene	V gene	J gene	clone size	CDR3 protein	CDR3 DNA
TRBD1	TRBV6-9	TRBJ1-2	NA	CASSFGTGSTNYGYTF	TGTGCCAGCAGCTTCGGGACAGGGTCGACTAACTATGGCTACACCTTC
NA	TRBV7-2	TRBJ2-2	NA	CASSILSRAGELFF	TGTGCCAGCAGCATACTTTCCCGAGCCGGGGAGCTGTTTTTT
TRBD2	TRBV6-2/TRBV6-3	TRBJ2-1	NA	CASSYSQGLAGGPSNEQFF	TGTGCCAGCAGTTACTCCCAGGGACTAGCGGGGGGGCCCAGCAATGAGCAGTTCTTC
NA	TRBV12-3/TRBV12-4	TRBJ1-1	NA	CASTQGSVTEAFF	TGTGCCAGCACCCAAGGCAGCGTCACTGAAGCTTTCTTT
NA	TRBV7-9	TRBJ2-1	NA	CASSTLYPHEQFF	TGTGCCAGCAGCACACTGTACCCACATGAGCAGTTCTTC
NA	TRBV27	TRBJ1-2	NA	CASSLSQAANYGYTF	TGTGCCAGCAGTTTATCTCAAGCAGCTAACTATGGCTACACCTTC
NA	TRBV19	TRBJ1-5	NA	CASSPVNQPQHF	TGTGCCAGTAGTCCCGTCAATCAGCCCCAGCATTTT
TRBD1	TRBV4-3	TRBJ2-5	NA	CASSHGQGYETQYF	TGCGCCAGCAGCCACGGACAGGGATATGAGACCCAGTACTTC
NA	TRBV30	TRBJ2-1	NA	CAWSVGGLGGNEQFF	TGTGCCTGGAGTGTAGGCGGACTAGGGGGCAATGAGCAGTTCTTC
TRBD2	TRBV7-2	TRBJ2-7	NA	CASSLGSGGGAYEQYF	TGTGCCAGCAGCTTAGGATCCGGCGGGGGGGCCTACGAGCAGTACTTC
TRBD2	TRBV19	TRBJ2-2	NA	CASTRGGSTGELFF	TGTGCCAGTACGCGGGGGGGCAGCACCGGGGAGCTGTTTTTT
NA	TRBV14	TRBJ1-4	NA	CASSQESGPGEKLFF	TGTGCCAGCAGCCAAGAAAGTGGCCCCGGAGAAAAACTGTTTTTT
NA	TRBV19	TRBJ2-3	once	CASSILPDTQYF	TGTGCCAGTAGTATTCTCCCGGATACGCAGTATTTT
NA	TRBV30	TRBJ1-1	NA	CAWRAGTEAFF	TGTGCCTGGAGGGCAGGCACTGAAGCTTTCTTT
NA	TRBV11-3	TRBJ2-2	NA	CASRPDDGELFF	TGTGCCAGCAGACCCGACGACGGGGAGCTGTTTTTT
NA	TRBV7-8	TRBJ1-1	NA	CASSTHGESGLVAKPEAFF	TGTGCCAGCAGCACGCATGGGGAATCCGGGTTGGTCGCGAAACCCGAAGCTTTCTTT
NA	TRBV5-4	TRBJ1-4	NA	CASSLIGGNEKLFF	TGTGCCAGCAGCTTGATAGGGGGAAATGAAAAACTGTTTTTT
NA	TRBV10-3	TRBJ1-3	NA	CAISARPSSGNTIYF	TGTGCCATCAGTGCTAGACCGAGCTCTGGAAACACCATATATTTT
NA	TRBV7-2	TRBJ1-2	once	CASSSSRGVYGYTF	TGTGCCAGCAGCTCGTCCAGGGGTGTCTATGGCTACACCTTC
NA	TRBV27	TRBJ1-3	NA	CASSSGPGNTIYF	TGTGCCAGCAGTTCAGGTCCTGGAAACACCATATATTTT
TRBD1	TRBV5-1	TRBJ2-7	NA	CASSEQGPSAYEQYF	TGCGCCAGCAGCGAACAGGGGCCATCGGCGTACGAGCAGTACTTC
NA	TRBV6-5	TRBJ2-1	once	CASRVPSYNEQFF	TGTGCCAGCAGGGTGCCTTCCTACAATGAGCAGTTCTTC
NA	TRBV4-1	TRBJ1-1	NA	CASSQLKGAEAFF	TGCGCCAGCAGCCAATTAAAGGGGGCTGAAGCTTTCTTT
TRBD1	TRBV11-3	TRBJ1-1	NA	CASSFGQGRTEAFF	TGTGCCAGCAGCTTCGGACAGGGGCGAACTGAAGCTTTCTTT
NA	TRBV11-2	TRBJ1-2	NA	CASSPGGSGYTF	TGTGCCAGCAGCCCAGGCGGGAGTGGCTACACCTTC
TRBD1	TRBV24-1	TRBJ2-3	NA	CATSDRRQGSDTQYF	TGTGCCACCAGTGATCGGAGACAGGGGTCAGATACGCAGTATTTT
TRBD1	TRBV15	TRBJ1-2	NA	CATSRVEPWGQGAGYGYTF	TGTGCCACCAGCAGAGTCGAACCTTGGGGACAGGGGGCAGGGTATGGCTACACCTTC
NA	TRBV6-2/TRBV6-3	TRBJ1-1	NA	CASSYPSSRARNTEAFF	TGTGCCAGCAGTTACCCGTCCTCCAGGGCCCGTAACACTGAAGCTTTCTTT
NA	TRBV6-5	TRBJ2-1	NA	CASSYESFTGHEQFF	TGTGCCAGCAGTTACGAGAGTTTCACGGGCCATGAGCAGTTCTTC
TRBD1	TRBV11-1	TRBJ1-3	NA	CASSSGQVITGNTIYF	TGTGCCAGCAGCTCGGGACAGGTGATAACTGGAAACACCATATATTTT
NA	TRBV7-8	TRBJ1-2	NA	CASSLASRGDGYTF	TGTGCCAGCAGCTTAGCGAGCCGGGGTGATGGCTACACCTTC
NA	TRBV19	TRBJ2-7	NA	CASSISPVRGDEQYF	TGTGCCAGTAGTATATCCCCGGTCAGGGGGGACGAGCAGTACTTC
TRBD1	TRBV7-9	TRBJ2-7	NA	CASSTGQWAYEQYF	TGTGCCAGCAGCACGGGACAGTGGGCCTACGAGCAGTACTTC
NA	TRBV5-8	TRBJ1-3	NA	CASSAGPGNTIYF	TGTGCCAGCAGCGCCGGGCCTGGAAACACCATATATTTT
NA	TRBV27	TRBJ1-1	NA	CASSRNRVEAFF	TGTGCCAGCAGTAGAAACAGGGTAGAAGCTTTCTTT
TRBD2	TRBV7-2	TRBJ2-3	NA	CASSPVAGGTDTQYF	TGTGCCAGCAGCCCCGTGGCGGGGGGGACAGATACGCAGTATTTT
NA	TRBV2	TRBJ1-6	NA	CASTMTVLNSPLHF	TGTGCCAGCACCATGACAGTCCTAAATTCACCCCTCCACTTT